A selection of T cell receptor beta chains follows, all from one sample in a study of cytomegalovirus exposure and HLA in healthy donors. Produced via immunoSEQ multiplex PCR; TCRdb's table is partial and in-frame only. The sample carries about 110,000 clones, around 67% recorded once. Input material: PBMCs. These receptors originate from a woman aged 40-49 years in good health and CMV-seronegative. Both conserved end residues are part of each CDR3. The order of the fields is J gene, D gene, V gene, clone size, CDR3 DNA, CDR3 protein. A D gene is named only where the DNA matches it firmly. The listing skips clone size in some rows; elsewhere it reads once, few, many or a size class.

TRBJ1-2 . TRBV6-5 . TGTGCCAGCAGTTACCGGGGTCGAGACTATGGCTACACCTTC CASSYRGRDYGYTF
TRBJ2-3 . TRBV2 . TGTGCCAGCAGTGACCCAGTTGGGGGACTCTTCTACACTAGCACAGATACGCAGTATTTT CASSDPVGGLFYTSTDTQYF
TRBJ2-5 TRBD1 TRBV5-1 . TGCGCCAGCAGCTTGGGACTCGCAGGGGGACGGGAGACCCAGTACTTC CASSLGLAGGRETQYF
TRBJ2-5 TRBD1 TRBV7-2 few TGTGCCAGCAGCTTAGTGGGACAGGTCCAAGAGACCCAGTACTTC CASSLVGQVQETQYF
TRBJ2-3 . TRBV7-8 . TGTGCCAGCAGCCGACTTACAGATACGCAGTATTTT CASSRLTDTQYF
TRBJ2-7 . TRBV28 . TGTGCCAGCAGTAAAGAGTACGAGCAGTACTTC CASSKEYEQYF
TRBJ1-5 . TRBV9 . TGTGCCAGCAGCACTAGGTGGGACAATCAGCCCCAGCATTTT CASSTRWDNQPQHF
TRBJ1-6 . TRBV15 . TGTGCCACCAGGGCCATGGGCGGGGCCGAGGGTAATTCACCCCTCCACTTT CATRAMGGAEGNSPLHF
TRBJ2-7 . TRBV13 once TGTGCCAGCAGCGTCCGGGACACAGCCTACGAGCAGTACTTC CASSVRDTAYEQYF
TRBJ1-2 TRBD1 TRBV16 once TGTGCCAGCAGCCGAGGCAGGGGGCAATCCTATGGCTACACCTTC CASSRGRGQSYGYTF
TRBJ1-5 TRBD1 TRBV9 . TGTGCCAGCAGCGTACAGTTTTGGGGACAGGAAAACCGTGATAGCAATCAGCCCCAGCATTTT CASSVQFWGQENRDSNQPQHF
TRBJ2-5 . TRBV30 . TGTGCCTGGAGTGTTGGAACGGGAGTGGGAGAGACCCAGTACTTC CAWSVGTGVGETQYF
TRBJ1-5 TRBD1 TRBV19 . TGTGCCAGTAGCCCGGAGGGACAGGGCCATCAGCCCCAGCATTTT CASSPEGQGHQPQHF
TRBJ2-3 TRBD2 TRBV7-3 . TGTGCCAGCAGCCAAGCTCCTAGCGGGGGAGGCACAGATACGCAGTATTTT CASSQAPSGGGTDTQYF
TRBJ1-1 TRBD1 TRBV11-2 . TGTGCCAGCAGCTTAGGACAGGGGAGCACTGAAGCTTTCTTT CASSLGQGSTEAFF
TRBJ2-3 TRBD2 TRBV28 . TGTGCCAGCAGCACTAGCGGCCCCGTGGATACGCAGTATTTT CASSTSGPVDTQYF
TRBJ2-3 . TRBV6-6 . TGTGCCAGCGGGGGGGGCGGGGCTGGCACAGATACGCAGTATTTT CASGGGGAGTDTQYF
TRBJ2-2 TRBD1 TRBV23-1 . TGCGCCAGCAGTCAATCAGTGGGACAGGGGGCAACGAACACCGGGGAGCTGTTTTTT CASSQSVGQGATNTGELFF
TRBJ2-7 . TRBV10-3 . TGTGCCATCATGAAGGGGTTAGGTTTCGAGCAGTACTTC CAIMKGLGFEQYF
TRBJ2-3 TRBD2 TRBV7-3 . TGTGCCAGCAGCCCCTTCCCATTAGCGGGGGGCACAGATACGCAGTATTTT CASSPFPLAGGTDTQYF
TRBJ2-2 . TRBV7-9 few TGTGCCAGCGAATTGACGGGGTCGGTCGGGGAGCTGTTTTTT CASELTGSVGELFF
TRBJ1-2 . TRBV6-6 . TGTGCCAGCACTAGGGACAATAACTATGGCTACACCTTC CASTRDNNYGYTF
TRBJ1-2 . TRBV28 . TGTGCCAGCAGAGCCGGACAGATCAACTATGGCTACACCTTC CASRAGQINYGYTF
TRBJ2-7 TRBD2 TRBV7-2 . TGTGCCAGCAGATTCCGACTAGCGGGAGGGCCCGGCGGCTCCTACGAGCAGTACTTC CASRFRLAGGPGGSYEQYF
TRBJ1-2 . TRBV11-3 . TGTGCCAGCAGCTTAGATACAGGGAACTATGGCTACACCTTC CASSLDTGNYGYTF
TRBJ2-7 . TRBV6-6 . TGTGCCAGCAGTTACGCGGGGGCCCACTCCTACGAGCAGTACTTC CASSYAGAHSYEQYF
TRBJ2-1 . TRBV6-5 . TGTGCCAGCAGTTATGGGAGCGGGTATGTGGATGAGCAGTTCTTC CASSYGSGYVDEQFF
TRBJ2-1 TRBD2 TRBV5-6 few TGTGCCAGCAGCAGGAGCGGGGGGACCTCCTACAATGAGCAGTTCTTC CASSRSGGTSYNEQFF
TRBJ2-3 TRBD2 TRBV6-6 . TGTGCCAGCAGCCTCCCTAGCGGATACACAGATACGCAGTATTTT CASSLPSGYTDTQYF
TRBJ2-1 TRBD2 TRBV5-8 . TGTGCCAGCACCCGTAGCGGGACTTACAATGAGCAGTTCTTC CASTRSGTYNEQFF
TRBJ1-5 . TRBV30 . TGTGCCTGGAGTGTGGGCAGGGGTCAGCCCCAGCATTTT CAWSVGRGQPQHF
TRBJ1-6 TRBD1 TRBV28 . TGTGCCAGCAGAACCCAGACAGGGAGATTCGATTCACCCCTCCACTTT CASRTQTGRFDSPLHF
TRBJ2-7 . TRBV30 . TGTGCCTGGAGTGTAGCTAGGAGTTACTACGAGCAGTACTTC CAWSVARSYYEQYF
TRBJ2-7 . TRBV20-1 . TGCAGTGCTAAACAGGGAAACGAGCAGTACTTC CSAKQGNEQYF